This TCR beta chain was recovered during a study of shared clonotypes between healthy human individuals. Notes on the study in general: With a few donors compared, around 5.4% of naive CD4 clonotypes were shared.

V lost 0 bases and J lost 3, with 11 bases in between. Germline V lookup: CDR1 MGHRA, CDR2 YSYEKL. The CDR3 length is 15 residues. Profiling relied on immunoSEQ multiplex PCR, and the TCRdb table lists in-frame clones only, not all of them. The sample records millions of clones, around 95% being singletons. A note on this clone: Its cognate antigen is unknown.

The chain recombines TRBV4-1 with TRBJ1-1, with a possible D match to TRBD1 (5 bases). Sequenced sample: naive CD4+ T cells sorted from blood. Documented subset: CD45RA+ positively selected. This TCR was recovered from a man aged 18 to 29 in good health. The CDR3 protein is CASSQDQGRDTEAFF. CDR3 coding DNA: TGCGCCAGCAGCCAAGATCAGGGTCGGGACACTGAAGCTTTCTTT.